This TCR beta chain was sequenced in a study of blood T cell repertoires in COVID-19. Study summary: Sites across the United States, Italy and Spain contributed samples from acute and convalescent COVID-19. From T cells, B-cell-depleted T cells, or PBMCs came the material, which was cDNA or gDNA.

Original methodology: Reference gene primer amplification in the assay estimated nucleated cell counts. Only in-frame clones appear in the TCRdb table, and some are missing; sequencing was by immunoSEQ multiplex PCR. V, J and clone size reflect that table, while D and trimming were determined from the DNA. The table has roughly 100,000 clones, about four fifths seen once. Germline CDR1 and CDR2: SGDLS and YYNGEE. The ends were cut back, 4 bases at V and 6 bases at J, with 13 bases in the middle. The CDR3 runs 14 residues. This clone was seen just once. This rearrangement joins TRBV9 to TRBJ2-2, with D possibly being TRBD2 (6 bases). What was sequenced was peripheral blood. The source of this sequence is a human donor in a cohort sampled during active COVID-19. CDR3 DNA sequence: TGTGCCAGCAGCTCCCGCACTAGCCCCGGGGAGCTGTTTTTT. Encoded protein: CASSSRTSPGELFF.